The rows below give T cell receptor beta chains drawn from one sample of a study of blood T cell repertoires in COVID-19. The repertoire was sequenced with immunoSEQ multiplex PCR; TCRdb's copy has only in-frame clones and lacks some. The sample lists some 160,000 clones, approximately 87% occurring once. Sequencing was performed on peripheral blood. These receptors were collected from a woman aged 70-85 years with COVID-19, enrolled during active disease. Each CDR3 is given with its conserved first and last residue. A D gene is named only where the DNA matches it firmly. Clone size is given for some rows only: seen once, a few or many times, or a class if the clone is expanded.

>TRBV24-1|-|TRBD2|TRBJ2-3
CATSDLAGAHSSTDTQYF
TGTGCCACCAGTGACCTAGCGGGGGCTCACTCTAGCACAGATACGCAGTATTTT
>TRBV28|-|TRBD1|TRBJ1-4
CASSQDRGKEKLFF
TGTGCCAGCAGTCAAGACAGGGGCAAAGAAAAACTGTTTTTT
>TRBV5-6|few|-|TRBJ2-2
CASSTGGGDTGELFF
TGTGCCAGCAGCACAGGGGGAGGGGACACCGGGGAGCTGTTTTTT
>TRBV6-6|few|TRBD1|TRBJ1-1
CASSDSFRGGQRPTNTEAFF
TGTGCCAGCAGCGACTCCTTTCGAGGGGGACAGAGACCTACGAACACTGAAGCTTTCTTT
>TRBV6-5|-|-|TRBJ1-1
CASREGSNTEAFF
TGTGCCAGCAGGGAGGGGTCGAACACTGAAGCTTTCTTT
>TRBV5-1|-|-|TRBJ1-1
CASSAGQSGKAFF
TGCGCCAGCAGCGCAGGACAGAGCGGAAAAGCTTTCTTT
>TRBV7-3|-|TRBD2|TRBJ2-1
CASSPRPTSGAYNEQFF
TGTGCCAGCAGCCCCCGACCGACTAGCGGGGCTTACAATGAGCAGTTCTTC
>TRBV2|-|-|TRBJ1-2
CASSEGLNYGYTF
TGTGCCAGCAGTGAGGGACTTAACTATGGCTACACCTTC
>TRBV5-1|-|TRBD1|TRBJ2-5
CASSLSPTGVGETQYF
TGCGCCAGCAGCTTGTCCCCAACAGGGGTAGGGGAGACCCAGTACTTC
>TRBV4-1|-|TRBD1|TRBJ1-1
CASSLRTGSVEAFF
TGCGCCAGCAGCCTTCGGACAGGGAGCGTTGAAGCTTTCTTT
>TRBV3-1/TRBV3-2|-|TRBD2|TRBJ2-5
CASSQGRGMQETQYF
TGTGCCAGCAGCCAAGGGCGGGGGATGCAAGAGACCCAGTACTTC
>TRBV28|-|-|TRBJ1-3
CASIPAGTPGNTIYF
TGTGCCAGCATCCCCGCCGGGACACCTGGAAACACCATATATTTT
>TRBV15|-|-|TRBJ1-5
CATSRDLGLNQPQHF
TGTGCCACCAGCAGAGATTTGGGGCTCAATCAGCCCCAGCATTTT
>TRBV28|-|-|TRBJ2-7
CASSNRGRESYEQYF
TGTGCCAGCAGTAACCGGGGACGGGAGTCCTACGAGCAGTACTTC
>TRBV24-1|-|-|TRBJ2-5
CATSDPDQAVQETQYF
TGTGCCACCAGTGACCCAGATCAGGCAGTCCAAGAGACCCAGTACTTC
>TRBV19|-|TRBD1|TRBJ2-3
CASSHPLRQGPDTQYF
TGTGCCAGTAGCCATCCGCTCCGACAGGGTCCAGATACGCAGTATTTT
>TRBV28|-|-|TRBJ1-1
CASSLIAERTEAFF
TGTGCCAGCAGTTTAATTGCGGAGCGGACTGAAGCTTTCTTT
>TRBV7-6|-|TRBD2|TRBJ2-1
CASSLEGGGYNEQFF
TGTGCCAGCAGCTTAGAGGGCGGGGGATACAATGAGCAGTTCTTC
>TRBV6-5|-|-|TRBJ1-6
CASSTGTSNSPLHF
TGTGCCAGCAGTACCGGGACAAGTAATTCACCCCTCCACTTT
>TRBV7-2|-|-|TRBJ1-2
CASSSDTSYGYTF
TGTGCCAGCAGTTCGGACACGAGCTATGGCTACACCTTC
>TRBV5-1|-|-|TRBJ1-4
CASSWTAATNEKLFF
TGCGCCAGCAGCTGGACAGCAGCAACTAATGAAAAACTGTTTTTT
>TRBV5-1|-|-|TRBJ2-2
CASSLEGSTNTGELFF
TGCGCCAGCAGCTTGGAAGGTAGCACGAACACCGGGGAGCTGTTTTTT
>TRBV7-3|-|TRBD1|TRBJ2-2
CASSNYRGLGSTGELFF
TGTGCCAGCAGCAACTACAGGGGGCTGGGGAGCACCGGGGAGCTGTTTTTT
>TRBV6-1|-|TRBD1|TRBJ1-6
CASSEAAGTGVSPLHF
TGTGCCAGCAGTGAAGCGGCAGGGACAGGGGTCTCACCCCTCCACTTT
>TRBV5-6|-|TRBD1|TRBJ2-7
CASSFRDRVWNEQYF
TGTGCCAGCAGCTTCAGGGACAGGGTTTGGAACGAGCAGTACTTC
>TRBV6-1|-|TRBD1|TRBJ1-2
CASSEAGTENYGYTF
TGTGCCAGCAGTGAAGCCGGGACAGAGAACTATGGCTACACCTTC
>TRBV7-9|-|-|TRBJ1-1
CASSFVGLRNTEAFF
TGTGCCAGCAGCTTCGTGGGGCTACGGAACACTGAAGCTTTCTTT
>TRBV6-5|-|TRBD1|TRBJ2-7
CASSYSNRGWTYEQYF
TGTGCCAGCAGTTACTCGAACAGGGGGTGGACCTACGAGCAGTACTTC
>TRBV21-1|-|-|TRBJ2-1
CASSKGGHLKHNEQFF
TGTGCCAGCAGCAAAGGGGGGCACCTCAAGCACAATGAGCAGTTCTTC
>TRBV5-1|-|-|TRBJ2-1
CASSLGSTAYNEQFF
TGCGCCAGCAGCTTGGGTAGCACGGCCTACAATGAGCAGTTCTTC
>TRBV5-1|-|TRBD1|TRBJ2-1
CASSLVGQGSEQFF
TGCGCCAGCAGCTTAGTAGGACAGGGAAGCGAGCAGTTCTTC
>TRBV6-6|-|TRBD2|TRBJ2-3
CASSPGRERGGLWKDTQYF
TGTGCCAGCAGTCCGGGTAGGGAGCGGGGGGGCCTTTGGAAAGATACGCAGTATTTT
>TRBV6-1|-|-|TRBJ1-5
CASSEMTGALTQPQHF
TGTGCCAGCAGTGAAATGACAGGTGCCCTTACTCAGCCCCAGCATTTT
>TRBV28|-|-|TRBJ1-2
CASSTPRVGYGYTF
TGTGCCAGCAGTACGCCCAGGGTTGGATATGGCTACACCTTC
>TRBV3-1/TRBV3-2|-|-|TRBJ2-1
CASSHERGSLSYNEQFF
TGTGCCAGCAGCCACGAGAGAGGGAGTCTCTCCTACAATGAGCAGTTCTTC
>TRBV18|-|TRBD1|TRBJ2-1
CASSQTGGTYNEQFF
TGTGCCAGCTCACAGACAGGGGGAACCTACAATGAGCAGTTCTTC
>TRBV9|-|TRBD1|TRBJ1-2
CASSISYRGRYGYTF
TGTGCCAGCAGCATAAGCTACAGGGGGCGGTATGGCTACACCTTC
>TRBV7-2|-|-|TRBJ2-1
CASSFYDREQFF
TGTGCCAGCAGCTTTTACGACAGGGAGCAGTTCTTC
>TRBV3-1/TRBV3-2|-|-|TRBJ2-1
CASSQPGADYNEQFF
TGTGCCAGCAGCCAACCCGGCGCGGATTACAATGAGCAGTTCTTC
>TRBV28|once|-|TRBJ2-7
CASSFLGSQVRYEQYF
TGTGCCAGCAGTTTCTTAGGCAGTCAGGTCCGCTACGAGCAGTACTTC
>TRBV11-2|-|TRBD1|TRBJ1-1
CASSWDRGLTEAFF
TGTGCCAGCAGCTGGGACAGGGGGCTTACTGAAGCTTTCTTT
>TRBV9|once|-|TRBJ1-3
CASSVYLESSGNTIYF
TGTGCCAGCAGCGTTTACCTAGAGAGCTCTGGAAACACCATATATTTT
>TRBV7-8|-|TRBD1|TRBJ1-2
CASSVNRGGYGYTF
TGTGCCAGCAGCGTAAACAGGGGTGGCTATGGCTACACCTTC
>TRBV6-5|-|TRBD1|TRBJ1-2
CASRRTGVPENGYTF
TGTGCCAGCAGACGGACAGGGGTGCCTGAGAATGGCTACACCTTC
>TRBV28|-|TRBD2|TRBJ2-5
CASSTGGAGETQYF
TGTGCCAGCAGTACTGGGGGAGCGGGGGAGACCCAGTACTTC
>TRBV5-4|-|-|TRBJ2-6
CASSSGGAPSGANVLTF
TGTGCCAGCAGCTCTGGGGGGGCCCCTTCCGGGGCCAACGTCCTGACTTTC
>TRBV7-3|-|-|TRBJ2-7
CASSRRGGPYEQYF
TGTGCCAGCAGCCGCAGGGGTGGGCCCTACGAGCAGTACTTC
>TRBV2|-|-|TRBJ2-1
CASSDTVGRQFF
TGTGCCAGCAGTGACACGGTAGGGAGGCAGTTCTTC
>TRBV24-1|-|TRBD1|TRBJ1-2
CAIDRGSEEGYTF
TGTGCCATCGACAGGGGATCGGAGGAAGGCTACACCTTC